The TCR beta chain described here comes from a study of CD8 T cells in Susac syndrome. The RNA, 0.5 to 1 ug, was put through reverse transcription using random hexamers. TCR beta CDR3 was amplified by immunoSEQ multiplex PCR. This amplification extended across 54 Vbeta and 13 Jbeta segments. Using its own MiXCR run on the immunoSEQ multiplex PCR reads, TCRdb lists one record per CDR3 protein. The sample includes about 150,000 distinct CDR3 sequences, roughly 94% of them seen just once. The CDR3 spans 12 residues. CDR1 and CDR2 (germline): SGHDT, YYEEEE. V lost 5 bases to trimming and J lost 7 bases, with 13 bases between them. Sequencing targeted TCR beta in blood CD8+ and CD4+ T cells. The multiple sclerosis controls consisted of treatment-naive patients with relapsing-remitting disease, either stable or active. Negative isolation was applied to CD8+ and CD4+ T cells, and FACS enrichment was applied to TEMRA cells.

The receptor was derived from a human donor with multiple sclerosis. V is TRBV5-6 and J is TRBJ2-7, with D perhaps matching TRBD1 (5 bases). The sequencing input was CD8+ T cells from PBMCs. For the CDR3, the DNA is TGTGCCAGCAGTCAGGGCCCTCGGGAGCAGTACTTC. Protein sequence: CASSQGPREQYF.